Only one count was recorded for the clone carrying this T cell receptor (beta chain). Living in about two dozen US areas, the participants were between 18 and 89 years of age. Sequencing used immunoSEQ multiplex PCR; TCRdb keeps in-frame clones, though not all of them. Among 200,000 to 250,000 clones, roughly nine tenths were seen once, and the ten largest hold 2.5% to 3.5%. The germline gives CDR1 SNHLY, CDR2 FYNNEI. The CDR3 extends over 14 amino acids. The V end lost 4 bases, the J end lost 3 bases, and 12 bases lay between the germline ends. The data were taken from a study of blood T cell repertoires in COVID-19. About the research overall: What the recovered Cohort 3 donors had was two negative PCRs, clearance, or symptom resolution. Nucleic acid was either cDNA or gDNA, and it came from T cells, B-cell-depleted T cells, or PBMCs. Samples came from the United States, Italy and Spain, spanning acute and convalescent COVID-19.

The sequencing input was PBMCs or T cells enriched from blood (not recorded which). V gene TRBV2 combines with J gene TRBJ1-1, with D maybe TRBD1 (6 bases). The clonotype comes from a woman aged 50 to 60 in a cohort exposed to, infected with or recovered from COVID-19 (not recorded which). The CDR3 DNA follows: TGTGCCAGCAGTGTGAACCCAGGGGACACTGAAGCTTTCTTT. Amino acid sequence: CASSVNPGDTEAFF.